The next 13 T cell receptor beta chains were all read from a single sample in a study of CXCR3-negative and CXCR3-positive naive CD8 T cells. Via 5' RACE with UMI labels, TRB cDNA libraries were prepared. From the 5' RACE reads, TCRdb lists one entry per CDR3 protein and no DNA. The sample totals about 40,000 distinct CDR3 sequences; its top ten clones hold 7% to 8%. Sequenced input: memory CD8+ T cells from blood. The receptors were gathered from a human donor in good health. Some clones in this sample may be carry-over from other donors' samples.

V usage is TRBV6-6 and J usage is TRBJ2-3; TCRdb selects TRBD2, and the lack of DNA leaves this call unchecked. This CDR3 contains 15 residues. In germline, CDR1 is MNHNY, CDR2 SVGAGI (reference sequence). CDR3 loop: CASQKAGGPSDTQYF.

This chain uses TRBV7-9 with TRBJ2-1; TCRdb outputs TRBD2, but without DNA this stays unchecked. Germline lookup yields CDR1 SEHNR and CDR2 FQNEAQ (reference sequence). The CDR3 has 15 amino acids. CDR3 in amino acids: CASSAHPGLANEQFF.

The chain is built from TRBV29-1 and TRBJ2-1; as DNA is missing, the TRBD2 call by TCRdb cannot be tested. From germline, CDR1 is SQVTM and CDR2 ANQGSEA. This CDR3 is 18 amino acids long. This CDR3 is CSVDPGIPGLIGSDEQFF.

Its frequency marks this clonotype as medium-sized. J is TRBJ2-1 and V is TRBV6-1. Germline lookup yields CDR1 MNHNS and CDR2 SASEGT. The CDR3 consists of 14 residues. CDR3 amino acids: CASSEVGGYNEQFF.

CDR3: CSHLGGRGDEQFF. The chain has TRBV29-1 and TRBJ2-1; there is no DNA to check the TCRdb D call of TRBD2. In germline, CDR1 is SQVTM, CDR2 ANQGSEA. This CDR3 is 13 amino acids long.

The rearrangement links TRBV5-1 to TRBJ2-5; TCRdb proposes TRBD2, but this gene call is untestable without DNA. Germline lookup yields CDR1 SGHRS and CDR2 YFSETQ. The CDR3 length is 17 residues. CDR3: CASSSGLAGGPVETQYF.

The CDR3 is CASGLVSEAGDTQYF. This sequence joins TRBV12-5 and TRBJ2-3. Per the germline V gene, CDR1 is LGHNT and CDR2 is FRNRAP. CDR3 length: 15 amino acids.

The chain recombines TRBV7-6 with TRBJ1-1; the D gene TCRdb calls, TRBD1, cannot be checked with no DNA. The CDR3 has 14 residues. Germline-derived CDR1 and CDR2 are SGHVS and FNYEAQ. The CDR3 here is CASSLTPRDTEAFF.

The chain combines TRBV7-2 with TRBJ2-1; the TCRdb call, TRBD2, lacks DNA for checking. The CDR3 contains 15 residues. The germline V gene has CDR1 SGHTA and CDR2 FQGNSA. The CDR3 region is CASSLYGGAYNEQFF.

V and J are TRBV4-1 and TRBJ2-1; TCRdb proposes TRBD1, but this gene call is untestable without DNA. Germline-derived CDR1 and CDR2 are MGHRA and YSYEKL. CDR3 length: 13 amino acids. CDR3 sequence reads: CASTGPGDNEQFF.

V and J are TRBV4-3 and TRBJ2-1; TCRdb calls TRBD2, which cannot be checked without DNA. Germline V gene lookup returns CDR1 LGHNA and CDR2 YSLEER. The CDR3 is made up of 13 amino acids. The chain's CDR3 is CASSQGLADEQFF.

V usage is TRBV4-3 and J usage is TRBJ2-2; TCRdb picks TRBD1, but there is no DNA to check that call. Germline CDR1 LGHNA, CDR2 YSLEER. The CDR3 is made up of 21 amino acids. CDR3: CASSQASAPGGDHRNTGELFF.

The chain is built from TRBV28 and TRBJ1-1. The CDR3 is 15 residues long. Germline V gene lookup returns CDR1 MDHEN and CDR2 SYDVKM. Here the CDR3 reads CASSSQFVREDEAFF.